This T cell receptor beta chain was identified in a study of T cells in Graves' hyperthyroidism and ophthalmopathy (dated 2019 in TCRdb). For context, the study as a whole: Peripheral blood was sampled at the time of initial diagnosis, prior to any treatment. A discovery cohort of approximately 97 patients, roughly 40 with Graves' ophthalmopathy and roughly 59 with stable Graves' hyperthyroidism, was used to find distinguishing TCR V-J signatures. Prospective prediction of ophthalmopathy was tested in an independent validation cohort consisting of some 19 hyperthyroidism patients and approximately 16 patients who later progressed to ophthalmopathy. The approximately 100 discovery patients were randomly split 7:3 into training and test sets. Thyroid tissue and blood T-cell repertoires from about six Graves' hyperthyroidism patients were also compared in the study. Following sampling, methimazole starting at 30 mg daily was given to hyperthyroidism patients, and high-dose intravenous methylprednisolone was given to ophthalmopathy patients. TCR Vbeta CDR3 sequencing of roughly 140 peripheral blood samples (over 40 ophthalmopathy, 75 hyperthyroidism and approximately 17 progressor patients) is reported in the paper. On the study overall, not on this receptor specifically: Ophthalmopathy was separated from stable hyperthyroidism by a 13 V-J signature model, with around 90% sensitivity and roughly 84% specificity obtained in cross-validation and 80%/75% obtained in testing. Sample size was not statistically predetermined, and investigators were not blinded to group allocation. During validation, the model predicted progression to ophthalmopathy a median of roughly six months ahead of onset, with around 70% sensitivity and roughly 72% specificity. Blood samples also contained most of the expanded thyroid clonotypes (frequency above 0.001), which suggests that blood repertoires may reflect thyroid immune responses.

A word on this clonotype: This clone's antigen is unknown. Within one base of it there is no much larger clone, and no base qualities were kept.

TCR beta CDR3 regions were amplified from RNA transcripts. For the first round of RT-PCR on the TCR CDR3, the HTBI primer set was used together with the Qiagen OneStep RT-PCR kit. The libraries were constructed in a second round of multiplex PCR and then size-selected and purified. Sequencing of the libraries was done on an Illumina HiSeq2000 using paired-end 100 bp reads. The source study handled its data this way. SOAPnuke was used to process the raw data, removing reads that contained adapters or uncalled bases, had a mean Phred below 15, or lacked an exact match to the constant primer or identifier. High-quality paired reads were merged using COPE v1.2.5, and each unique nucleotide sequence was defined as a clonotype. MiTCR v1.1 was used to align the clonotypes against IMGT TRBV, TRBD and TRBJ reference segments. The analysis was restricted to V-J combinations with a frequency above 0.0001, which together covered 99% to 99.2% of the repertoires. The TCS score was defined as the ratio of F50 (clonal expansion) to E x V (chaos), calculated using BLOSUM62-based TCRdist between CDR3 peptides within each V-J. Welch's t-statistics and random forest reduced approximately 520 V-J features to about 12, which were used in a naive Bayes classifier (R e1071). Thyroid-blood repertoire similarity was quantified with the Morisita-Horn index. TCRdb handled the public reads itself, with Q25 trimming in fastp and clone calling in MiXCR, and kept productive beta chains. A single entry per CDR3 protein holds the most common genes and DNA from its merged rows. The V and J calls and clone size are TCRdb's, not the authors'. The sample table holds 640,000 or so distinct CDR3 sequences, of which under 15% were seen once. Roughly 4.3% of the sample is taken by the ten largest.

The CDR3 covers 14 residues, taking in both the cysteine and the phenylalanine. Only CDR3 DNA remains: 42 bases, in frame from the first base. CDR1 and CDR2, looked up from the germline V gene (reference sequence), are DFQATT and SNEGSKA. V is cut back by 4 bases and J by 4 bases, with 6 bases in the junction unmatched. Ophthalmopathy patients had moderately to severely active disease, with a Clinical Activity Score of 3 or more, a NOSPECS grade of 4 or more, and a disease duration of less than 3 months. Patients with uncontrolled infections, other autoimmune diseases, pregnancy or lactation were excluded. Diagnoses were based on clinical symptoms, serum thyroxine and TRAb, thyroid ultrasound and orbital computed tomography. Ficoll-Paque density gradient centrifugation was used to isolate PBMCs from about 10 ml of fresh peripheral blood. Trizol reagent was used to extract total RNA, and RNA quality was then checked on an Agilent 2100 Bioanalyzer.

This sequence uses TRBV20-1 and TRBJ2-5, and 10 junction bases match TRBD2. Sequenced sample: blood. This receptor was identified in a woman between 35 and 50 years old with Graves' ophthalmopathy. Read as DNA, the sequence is TGCAGTGCTACGCTAGCGGGGGTGATAGAGACCCAGTACTTC. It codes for CSATLAGVIETQYF.